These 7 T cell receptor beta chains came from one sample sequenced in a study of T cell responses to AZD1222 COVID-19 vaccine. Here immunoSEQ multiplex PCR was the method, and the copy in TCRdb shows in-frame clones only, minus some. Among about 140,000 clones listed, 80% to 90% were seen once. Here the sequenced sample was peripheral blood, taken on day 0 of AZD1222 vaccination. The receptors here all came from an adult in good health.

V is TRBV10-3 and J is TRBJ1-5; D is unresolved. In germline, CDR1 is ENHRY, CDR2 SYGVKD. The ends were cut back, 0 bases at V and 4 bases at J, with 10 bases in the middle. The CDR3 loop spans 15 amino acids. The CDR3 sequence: CAISESQGFNQPQHF. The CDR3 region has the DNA TGTGCCATCAGTGAGTCCCAAGGGTTTAATCAGCCCCAGCATTTT.

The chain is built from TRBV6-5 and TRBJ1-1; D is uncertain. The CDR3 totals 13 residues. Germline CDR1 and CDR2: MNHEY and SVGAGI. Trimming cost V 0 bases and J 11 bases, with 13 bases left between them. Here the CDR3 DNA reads TGTGCCAGCAGTTACTCGCAGGCCCGGGGTGCTTTCTTT. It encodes CASSYSQARGAFF.

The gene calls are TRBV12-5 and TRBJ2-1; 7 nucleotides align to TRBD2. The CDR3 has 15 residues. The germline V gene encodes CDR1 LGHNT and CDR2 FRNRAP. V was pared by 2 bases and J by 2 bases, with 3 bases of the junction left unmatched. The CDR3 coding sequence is TGTGCTAGTGGTTTGTATGCGGGGGCCTACAATGAGCAGTTCTTC. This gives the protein CASGLYAGAYNEQFF.

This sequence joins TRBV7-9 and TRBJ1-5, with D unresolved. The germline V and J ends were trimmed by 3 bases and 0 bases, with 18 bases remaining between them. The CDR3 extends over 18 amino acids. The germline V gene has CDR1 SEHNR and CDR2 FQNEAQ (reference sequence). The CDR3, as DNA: TGTGCCAGCAGCTTGGGCCCCCCCGTGGCCTATAGCAATCAGCCCCAGCATTTT. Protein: CASSLGPPVAYSNQPQHF.

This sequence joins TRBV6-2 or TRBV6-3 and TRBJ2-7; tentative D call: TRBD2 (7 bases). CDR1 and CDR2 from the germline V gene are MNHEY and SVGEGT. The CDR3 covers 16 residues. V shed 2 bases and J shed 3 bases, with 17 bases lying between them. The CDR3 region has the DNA TGTGCCAGCAGTTACGGGGGGGCAGCTTTAAACTACGAGCAGTACTTC. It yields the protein CASSYGGAALNYEQYF.

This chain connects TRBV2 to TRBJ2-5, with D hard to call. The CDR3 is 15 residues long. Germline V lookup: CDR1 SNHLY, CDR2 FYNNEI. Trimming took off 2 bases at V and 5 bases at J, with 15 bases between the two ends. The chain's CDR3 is CASSEPGAGLETQYF. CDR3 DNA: TGTGCCAGCAGTGAACCGGGTGCCGGGTTGGAGACCCAGTACTTC.

CDR3 in amino acids: CASSSFAENEQFF. In DNA, the CDR3 is TGCGCCAGCAGCTCCTTCGCGGAGAATGAGCAGTTCTTC. This chain joins TRBV5-1 and TRBJ2-1; no clear D. The V end was cut by 3 bases, the J end by 7 bases, with 11 bases between. This CDR3 has 13 amino acids. Germline loops: CDR1 SGHRS, CDR2 YFSETQ.